Below, one TCR beta chain is given with its context. What it binds is unknown. The sample contains more than one DNA sequence encoding this CDR3. The entry originates in a study of shared clonotypes between healthy human individuals. Study results and caveats: In the sorted subsets, rarefaction showed sequencing was incomplete despite large depth.

Profiled with immunoSEQ multiplex PCR; TCRdb holds only in-frame clones, not every one. The table shows 2 million to 2.5 million clones, with approximately 96% occurring only once. CDR1 and CDR2 (germline): SQVTM, ANQGSEA. The V segment lost 3 bases and the J segment 3 bases; nucleotides outside the gene matches: 3. The CDR3 has 13 residues. The chain employs TRBV29-1 and TRBJ2-7; 9 nucleotides match TRBD1. The TCR originated in a man between 18 and 35 years old in good health. The sample was naive CD4+ T cells sorted from blood. Subset specified: CD45RA+ positively selected. This chain's CDR3 is CSVEGQGLYEQYF. The CDR3 DNA reads TGCAGCGTTGAGGGACAGGGACTCTACGAGCAGTACTTC.